The following is a T cell receptor beta chain sequence with its context. This sample stems from a study of technical replicates of blood from a handful of donors. The V segment lost 6 bases and the J segment 1 base; nucleotides outside the gene matches: 3. The CDR3 is made up of 13 amino acids. The germline V gene encodes CDR1 MNHEY and CDR2 SMNVEV (reference sequence). TCRdb's copy holds only in-frame clones and misses some; the assay was immunoSEQ multiplex PCR. Of 65,000 to 95,000 clones listed, around nine tenths are singletons. The source of this sequence is a human donor in good health. The sequenced sample consisted of T cells isolated from PBMCs. The rearrangement links TRBV27 to TRBJ2-7, with TRBD1 matching 7 bases. CDR3 sequence reads: CASSLGQSYEQYF. As DNA, the CDR3 is TGTGCCAGCAGCCTGGGACAGTCCTACGAGCAGTACTTC.